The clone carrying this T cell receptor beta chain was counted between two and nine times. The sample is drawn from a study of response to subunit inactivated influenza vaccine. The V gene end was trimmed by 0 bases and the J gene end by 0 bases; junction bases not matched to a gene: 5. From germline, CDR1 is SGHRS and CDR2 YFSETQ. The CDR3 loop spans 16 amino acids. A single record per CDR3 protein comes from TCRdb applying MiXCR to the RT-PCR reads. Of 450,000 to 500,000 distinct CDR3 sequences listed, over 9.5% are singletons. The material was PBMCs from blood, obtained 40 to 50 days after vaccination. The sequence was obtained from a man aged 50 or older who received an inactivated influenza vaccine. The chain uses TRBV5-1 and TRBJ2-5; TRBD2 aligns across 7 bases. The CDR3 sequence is CASSLGPGGDQETQYF. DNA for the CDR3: TGCGCCAGCAGCTTGGGTCCGGGAGGAGACCAAGAGACCCAGTACTTC.